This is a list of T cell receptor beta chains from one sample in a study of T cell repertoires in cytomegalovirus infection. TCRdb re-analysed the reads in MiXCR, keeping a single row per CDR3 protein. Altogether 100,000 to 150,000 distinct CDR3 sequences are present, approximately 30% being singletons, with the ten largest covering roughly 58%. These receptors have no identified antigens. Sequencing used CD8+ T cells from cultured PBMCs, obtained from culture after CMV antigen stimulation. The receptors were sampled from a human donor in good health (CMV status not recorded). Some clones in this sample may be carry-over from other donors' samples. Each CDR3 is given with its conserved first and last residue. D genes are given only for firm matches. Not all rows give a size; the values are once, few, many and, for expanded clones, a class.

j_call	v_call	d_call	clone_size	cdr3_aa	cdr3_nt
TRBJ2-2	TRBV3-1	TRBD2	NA	CASSQDPWRGDHTGELFF	TGTGCCAGCAGCCAAGATCCTTGGCGGGGGGACCACACCGGGGAGCTGTTTTTT
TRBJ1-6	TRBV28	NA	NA	CASSLFAGYRSPLHF	TGTGCCAGCAGTTTGTTTGCGGGGTATCGATCACCCCTCCACTTT
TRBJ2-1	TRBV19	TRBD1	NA	CASSPPGQGMHNEQFF	TGTGCCAGTAGTCCCCCCGGACAGGGTATGCACAATGAGCAGTTCTTC
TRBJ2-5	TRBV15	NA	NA	CATSPSLSQETQYF	TGTGCCACCAGCCCAAGTCTGTCTCAAGAGACCCAGTACTTC
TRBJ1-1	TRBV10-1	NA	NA	CARKEGSYPMNTEAFF	TGCGCCAGGAAGGAGGGGAGCTACCCAATGAACACTGAAGCTTTCTTT
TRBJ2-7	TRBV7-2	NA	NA	CASSLVLDSYEQYF	TGTGCCAGCAGCTTAGTCCTGGATTCCTACGAGCAGTACTTC
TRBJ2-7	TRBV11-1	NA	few	CASSLQESYEQYF	TGTGCCAGCAGCTTACAAGAATCCTACGAGCAGTACTTC
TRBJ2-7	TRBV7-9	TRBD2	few	CASSGTGLADYSYEQYF	TGTGCCAGCAGCGGAACGGGACTAGCGGACTACTCCTACGAGCAGTACTTC
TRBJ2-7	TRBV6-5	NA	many	CASSYGHEQYF	TGTGCCAGCAGTTACGGCCACGAGCAGTACTTC
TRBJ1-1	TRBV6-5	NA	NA	CATKWVPNTEAFF	TGTGCTACGAAATGGGTGCCGAACACTGAAGCTTTCTTT
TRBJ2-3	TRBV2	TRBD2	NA	CASSRLAGDTQYF	TGTGCCAGCAGCCGACTAGCGGGGGATACGCAGTATTTT
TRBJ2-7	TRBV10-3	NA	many	CAANQGEESLYEQYF	TGTGCCGCCAATCAAGGGGAGGAAAGTCTCTACGAGCAGTACTTC
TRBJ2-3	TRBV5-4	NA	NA	CASSLGGGHSTDTQYF	TGTGCCAGCAGCTTGGGCGGGGGCCATAGCACAGATACGCAGTATTTT
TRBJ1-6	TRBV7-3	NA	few	CASSLMPTGTDYNSPLHF	TGTGCCAGCAGCTTAATGCCTACAGGGACCGACTATAATTCACCCCTCCACTTT
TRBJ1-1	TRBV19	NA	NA	CASRGESLSTEAFF	TGTGCCAGTAGGGGAGAGTCCCTGTCTACTGAAGCTTTCTTT
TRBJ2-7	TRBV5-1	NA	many	CASSQERGHEQYF	TGCGCCAGCAGCCAGGAAAGAGGCCACGAGCAGTACTTC
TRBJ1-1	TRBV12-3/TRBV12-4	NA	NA	CASSLKYREAFF	TGTGCCAGCAGTTTAAAATACAGAGAAGCTTTCTTT
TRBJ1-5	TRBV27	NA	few	CASSLSYGVEQPQHF	TGTGCCAGCAGTTTATCGTACGGGGTCGAGCAGCCCCAGCATTTT
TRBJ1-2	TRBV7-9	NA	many	CASSLAHEFNYGYTF	TGTGCCAGCAGCTTAGCGCACGAGTTTAACTATGGCTACACCTTC
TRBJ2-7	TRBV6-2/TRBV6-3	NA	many	CASGGSYEQYF	TGTGCCAGCGGGGGATCCTACGAGCAGTACTTC
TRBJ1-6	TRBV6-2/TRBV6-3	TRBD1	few	CASWNPGQENSPLHF	TGTGCCAGCTGGAATCCGGGACAGGAGAATTCACCCCTCCACTTT
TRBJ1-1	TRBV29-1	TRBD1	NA	CSADKQGRGDTEAFF	TGCAGCGCGGATAAACAGGGGAGAGGGGACACTGAAGCTTTCTTT
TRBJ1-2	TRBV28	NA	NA	CASSSGTVAYGYTF	TGTGCCAGCAGTTCCGGGACGGTGGCCTATGGCTACACCTTC
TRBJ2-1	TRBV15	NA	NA	CATSRDHVAYPYNEQFF	TGTGCCACCAGCAGAGACCACGTGGCTTACCCCTACAATGAGCAGTTCTTC
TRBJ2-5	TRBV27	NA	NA	CASSFRRRTARETQYF	TGTGCCAGCAGTTTCCGCAGACGGACCGCCAGGGAGACCCAGTACTTC
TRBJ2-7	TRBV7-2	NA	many	CASSTGPAAYEQYF	TGTGCCAGCAGCACGGGCCCAGCGGCGTACGAGCAGTACTTC